The 13 T cell receptor beta chains presented below share a single source sample, sequenced in a study of shared clonotypes between healthy human individuals. The method was immunoSEQ multiplex PCR; TCRdb's version includes in-frame clones alone and lacks a portion of them. This sample has about half a million clones, with 77% found just once. Material: PBMCs. The receptors were gathered from a woman in her thirties or forties in good health. Some clones in this sample may be carry-over from other donors' samples.

V usage is TRBV7-8 and J usage is TRBJ2-3, with TRBD1 matching 9 bases. V was clipped by 8 bases and J by 1 base; unmatched bases: 7. The CDR3 sequence is 15 residues long. Germline V gene lookup returns CDR1 SGHVS and CDR2 FQNEAQ. The CDR3 is CASCLRDRGTDTQYF. The CDR3 DNA sequence: TGTGCCAGCTGCCTCCGGGACAGGGGCACAGATACGCAGTATTTT.

The chain is built from TRBV6-5 and TRBJ2-1, with D perhaps matching TRBD1 (6 bases). This CDR3 region has 14 residues. With 0 bases removed from V and 12 bases from J, the gap between germline ends came to 15 bases. CDR1 is MNHEY, CDR2 SVGAGI, per germline. The CDR3 region is CASSYSGRGQGQFF. The CDR3 region has the DNA TGTGCCAGCAGTTACTCGGGCAGGGGCCAGGGGCAGTTCTTC.

As concerns this clone: A single base is all that separates this from a far larger clone, so a read error is likely. This sample includes further DNA sequences coding for the same CDR3. The rearrangement joins TRBV7-3 to TRBJ2-3; 9 positions match TRBD2. CDR1 SGHTA and CDR2 FQGTGA come from the germline V gene. The CDR3 has 14 residues. CDR3 coding DNA: TGTGCCAGCAGCTCCGGGACTAGCACAGATACGCAGTACTTT. Its translation is CASSSGTSTDTQYF.

This clone was seen more than once but under ten times. V is TRBV18 and J is TRBJ1-3; D possibly corresponds to TRBD1 (5 bases). V dropped 4 bases and J dropped 1 base, with 8 bases sitting between them. This CDR3 contains 14 residues. From germline, CDR1 is KGHSH and CDR2 LQKENI. Written as DNA, the CDR3 is TGTGCCAGCTCACTCGACAGTTCTGGAAACACCATATATTTT. It translates to CASSLDSSGNTIYF.

This clone was seen just once. CDR3 sequence reads: CASSSSRRGNYGYTF. CDR3 nucleotides: TGTGCCAGCAGTTCCTCGAGGAGGGGGAACTATGGCTACACCTTC. The rearrangement joins TRBV27 to TRBJ1-2; a possible D gene is TRBD1 (6 bases). V was pared by 4 bases and J by 2 bases, with 14 bases between. The germline CDR1 and CDR2 sequences are MNHEY and SMNVEV (reference sequence). This CDR3 is built from 15 residues.

The chain has TRBV7-2 and TRBJ1-2; no clear D gene. CDR1 SGHTA and CDR2 FQGNSA come from the germline V gene. This CDR3 region has 14 residues. Between the trimmed V and J ends, which lost 0 bases and 0 bases, there was a span of 5 bases. Here the CDR3 DNA reads TGTGCCAGCAGCTTAGCTGCTCCTAACTATGGCTACACCTTC. Its protein is CASSLAAPNYGYTF.

The V call is TRBV7-9, the J call TRBJ1-4; 7 positions agree with TRBD1. The CDR3 loop spans 15 amino acids. Trimming at V came to 5 bases and at J to 0 bases, leaving 3 bases not matched to a gene. Germline V gene data show CDR1 as SEHNR and CDR2 as FQNEAQ (reference sequence). The chain's CDR3 is CASSGTASTNEKLFF. CDR3 in DNA: TGTGCCAGCAGCGGGACAGCTTCAACTAATGAAAAACTGTTTTTT. Based on the CDR3 plus reference TRBV7-9 and TRBJ1-4, the full variable domain is DTGVSQNPRHKITKRGQNVTFRCDPISEHNRLYWYRQTLGQGPEFLTYFQNEAQLEKSRLLSDRFSAERPKGSFSTLEIQRTEQGDSAMYLCASSGTASTNEKLFFGSGTQLSVL.

There are a few counts of this clone. The chain recombines TRBV6-5 with TRBJ1-4; D is unclear. CDR1 is MNHEY, CDR2 SVGAGI, per germline. There are 16 residues in the CDR3. The ends were cut back, 4 bases at V and 5 bases at J, with 17 bases in the middle. The CDR3 loop is CASSSPEGSLNEKLFF. In nucleotides, the CDR3 is TGTGCCAGCAGTTCCCCAGAGGGCAGCTTAAATGAAAAACTGTTTTTT.

With regard to this clone: A far larger clone lies a single base away; this is likely a read error. The V and J genes are TRBV10-3 and TRBJ2-1, with D possibly TRBD1 on 7 matching bases. CDR1 is ENHRY, CDR2 SYGVKD, per germline. CDR3 length: 12 amino acids. The CDR3 region is CTIRGDYNEQFF. CDR3 nucleotides: TGTACCATCAGGGGGGATTACAATGAGCAGTTCTTC.

The rearrangement links TRBV2 to TRBJ1-2; tentative D call: TRBD1 (6 bases). Trimming shortened V by 6 bases and J by 4 bases, and 15 bases separated the two germline ends. This CDR3 is built from 14 residues. From germline, CDR1 is SNHLY and CDR2 FYNNEI. Written as DNA, the CDR3 is TGTGCCAGCAGCAAGACGGGGACAAGCTATGGCTACACCTTC. As protein: CASSKTGTSYGYTF.

The chain uses TRBV11-2 and TRBJ2-7; D possibly corresponds to TRBD1 (5 bases). CDR3 size: 15 residues. Germline V gives CDR1 SGHAT, CDR2 FQNNGV. The V gene lost 5 bases and the J gene lost 4 bases, with 18 bases spanning the gap. CDR3 nucleotide sequence: TGTGCCAGCAGCCCTGGGGCAGGGAATGTTTACGAGCAGTACTTC. Translation: CASSPGAGNVYEQYF.

This clone has a handful of counts. The chain combines TRBV2 with TRBJ2-2; 7 bases are shared with TRBD1. J lost 1 base, V lost 6 bases, and 8 bases had no gene match. This CDR3 spans 16 amino acids. CDR1 is SNHLY, CDR2 FYNNEI, per germline. In nucleotides, the CDR3 is TGTGCCAGCAGAGACAGGGTGCAGGGGAACACCGGGGAGCTGTTTTTT. Encoded protein: CASRDRVQGNTGELFF. The whole variable domain, remainder taken from reference TRBV2 and TRBJ2-2, is EPEVTQTPSHQVTQMGQEVILRCVPISNHLYFYWYRQILGQKVEFLVSFYNNEISEKSEIFDDQFSVERPDGSNFTLKIRSTKLEDSAMYFCASRDRVQGNTGELFFGEGSRLTVL.

This chain joins TRBV11-2 and TRBJ2-1, with TRBD2 as a possible D gene (6 bases). Trimming shortened V by 2 bases and J by 5 bases, and 7 bases separated the two germline ends. Germline CDR1 SGHAT, CDR2 FQNNGV. This CDR3 is 13 amino acids long. In DNA form, the CDR3 reads TGTGCCAGCAGCTTAATAGCGGACAATGAGCAGTTCTTC. This encodes CASSLIADNEQFF.